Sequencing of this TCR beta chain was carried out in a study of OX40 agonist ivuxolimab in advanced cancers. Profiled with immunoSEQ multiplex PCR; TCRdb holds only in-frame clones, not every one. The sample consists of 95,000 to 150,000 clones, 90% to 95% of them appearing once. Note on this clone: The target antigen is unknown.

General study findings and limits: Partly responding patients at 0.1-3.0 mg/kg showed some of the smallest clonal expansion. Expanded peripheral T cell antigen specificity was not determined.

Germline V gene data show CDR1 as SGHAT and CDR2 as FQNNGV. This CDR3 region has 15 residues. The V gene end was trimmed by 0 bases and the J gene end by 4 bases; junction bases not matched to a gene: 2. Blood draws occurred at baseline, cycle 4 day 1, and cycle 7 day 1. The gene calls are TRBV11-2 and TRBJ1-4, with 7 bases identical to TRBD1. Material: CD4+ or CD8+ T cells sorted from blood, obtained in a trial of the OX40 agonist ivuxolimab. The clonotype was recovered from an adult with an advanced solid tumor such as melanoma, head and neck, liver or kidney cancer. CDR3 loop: CASSLEGTVNEKLFF. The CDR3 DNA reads TGTGCCAGCAGCTTAGAAGGGACAGTTAATGAAAAACTGTTTTTT.